This T cell receptor beta chain is drawn from a study of shared clonotypes between healthy human individuals. Whole-study findings and limits: Sequencing depth was a factor that was expected to affect clonotype sharing among donors.

Germline CDR1 and CDR2: MNHEY and SMNVEV (reference sequence). The CDR3 covers 16 residues. Trimming shortened V by 3 bases and J by 0 bases, and 11 bases separated the two germline ends. As regards this clone: Its antigen is unidentified.

For each subset, genomic DNA was distributed in equal portions over several immunoSEQ plates. The repertoire was sequenced with immunoSEQ multiplex PCR; TCRdb's copy has only in-frame clones and lacks some. Of about 820,000 clones in the sample, around 93% were seen once. CD45RO negativity and positive selection for CCR7 defined naive CD8 cells, a population that excluded terminally differentiated effector memory CD45RA+ cells. The donors, healthy adults who were HIV-negative, had experienced no recent acute infections or vaccinations. Donors were Caucasian adults residing in Nashville, Tennessee, USA.

Sequences were obtained from naive CD8+ T cells sorted from blood. The TCR comes from a man aged 25-45 years in good health. The rearrangement joins TRBV27 to TRBJ1-4, with D possibly being TRBD1 (5 bases). The CDR3 spells CASSLTVPSTNEKLFF. The CDR3 DNA follows: TGTGCCAGCAGTTTGACAGTGCCCTCAACTAATGAAAAACTGTTTTTT. The full variable domain, completed using reference TRBV27 and TRBJ1-4, is EAQVTQNPRYLITVTGKKLTVTCSQNMNHEYMSWYRQDPGLGLRQIYYSMNVEVTDKGDVPEGYKVSRKEKRNFPLILESPSPNQTSLYFCASSLTVPSTNEKLFFGSGTQLSVL.